This T cell receptor (beta chain) was found in a study of blood T cell repertoires in COVID-19. Per the study methods: Amplification of reference gene primers was used by the study to estimate nucleated cell counts. Some clones are missing from TCRdb's copy, which holds only in-frame ones; the method was immunoSEQ multiplex PCR. That table furnishes V, J and clone size, whereas the DNA furnished D and trimming. The sample records 150,000 to 250,000 clones, 94% being singletons. Germline V lookup: CDR1 SQVTM, CDR2 ANQGSEA. The V end was cut by 0 bases, the J end by 2 bases, with 12 bases between. The CDR3 spans 15 residues.

Sequenced sample: peripheral blood. The rearrangement uses TRBV29-1 and TRBJ2-3; perhaps TRBD2 as D (5 bases). This TCR was sampled from a man younger than 45 with COVID-19, enrolled during active disease. CDR3 amino acids: CSVEDRDGVTDTQYF. The CDR3 DNA reads TGCAGCGTTGAAGATCGAGACGGGGTCACAGATACGCAGTATTTT.